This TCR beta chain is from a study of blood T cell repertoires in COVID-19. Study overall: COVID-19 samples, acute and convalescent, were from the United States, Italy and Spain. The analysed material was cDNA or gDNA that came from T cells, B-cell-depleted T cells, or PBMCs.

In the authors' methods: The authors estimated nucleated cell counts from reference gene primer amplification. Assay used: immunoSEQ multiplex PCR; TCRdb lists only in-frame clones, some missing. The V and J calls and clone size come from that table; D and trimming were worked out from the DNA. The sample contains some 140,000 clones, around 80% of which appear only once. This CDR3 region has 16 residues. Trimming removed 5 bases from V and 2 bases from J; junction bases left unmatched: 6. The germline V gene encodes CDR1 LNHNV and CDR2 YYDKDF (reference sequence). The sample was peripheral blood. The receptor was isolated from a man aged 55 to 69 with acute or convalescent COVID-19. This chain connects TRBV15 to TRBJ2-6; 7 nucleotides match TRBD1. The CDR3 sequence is CATSPRQGTGANVLTF. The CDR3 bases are TGTGCCACCAGCCCCCGACAGGGAACTGGGGCCAACGTCCTGACTTTC.